The next 17 T cell receptor beta chains were all read from a single sample in a study of OX40 agonist ivuxolimab in advanced cancers. Sequencing was performed with immunoSEQ multiplex PCR; in TCRdb, only in-frame clones are kept and a portion is missing. The table lists tens of thousands of clones, approximately 90% of them singletons. The sample was CD4+ or CD8+ T cells sorted from blood, taken in a trial of the OX40 agonist ivuxolimab. All receptors come from an adult with an advanced solid tumor such as melanoma, head and neck, liver or kidney cancer.

V is TRBV7-3 and J is TRBJ1-2; D remains unclear. CDR1 and CDR2 from the germline V gene are SGHTA and FQGTGA. This CDR3 comprises 14 residues. V lost 1 base and J 8 bases, leaving 14 bases between the germline ends. DNA for the CDR3: TGTGCCAGCAGCTTAAATCCGGGTCGTTCAGGCTACACCTTC. Amino acid sequence: CASSLNPGRSGYTF.

This chain joins TRBV29-1 and TRBJ2-7; 9 bases match TRBD2. The CDR3 has 12 residues. The ends lost 7 bases at V and 2 bases at J; junction bases unmatched: 3. Germline loops: CDR1 SQVTM, CDR2 ANQGSEA. CDR3 sequence: CSARTSAYEQYF. CDR3 bases: TGCAGCGCTCGGACTAGCGCCTACGAGCAGTACTTC.

J is TRBJ2-7 and V is TRBV2; the match to TRBD2 covers 9 bases. V was clipped by 7 bases and J by 0 bases; unmatched bases: 7. CDR3 size: 15 residues. Germline V gene sequence: CDR1 SNHLY, CDR2 FYNNEI. DNA of the CDR3: TGTGCCAGCACAAGACTAGCGGTGTCCTCCTACGAGCAGTACTTC. It is translated as CASTRLAVSSYEQYF. Variable domain in full (rest from reference TRBV2 and TRBJ2-7): EPEVTQTPSHQVTQMGQEVILRCVPISNHLYFYWYRQILGQKVEFLVSFYNNEISEKSEIFDDQFSVERPDGSNFTLKIRSTKLEDSAMYFCASTRLAVSSYEQYFGPGTRLTVT.

The V call is TRBV7-9, the J call TRBJ2-1; the match to TRBD2 covers 7 bases. CDR1 is SEHNR and CDR2 is FQNEAQ in the germline V gene (reference sequence). With V trimmed by 6 bases and J by 14 bases, 13 bases remained unmatched. This CDR3 spans 13 amino acids. The CDR3, as DNA: TGTGCCAGCAGAACTATCGGGGGGTCGACGGAGTTCTTC. It translates to CASRTIGGSTEFF.

The chain links TRBV19 to TRBJ2-2; possible D gene TRBD2, 6 bases. The V and J ends lost 7 bases and 5 bases respectively, with 14 bases between them. The CDR3 covers 14 residues. Germline CDR1 reads LNHDA; CDR2 reads SQIVND (reference sequence). DNA of the CDR3: TGTGCCAGTATGGGGGGTCCGAGGACCGGGGAGCTGTTTTTT. It translates to CASMGGPRTGELFF. Complete variable domain (other parts from reference TRBV19 and TRBJ2-2): DGGITQSPKYLFRKEGQNVTLSCEQNLNHDAMYWYRQDPGQGLRLIYYSQIVNDFQKGDIAEGYSVSREKKESFPLTVTSAQKNPTAFYLCASMGGPRTGELFFGEGSRLTVL.

The chain has TRBV28 and TRBJ1-2; D not certain. The V end was cut by 6 bases, the J end by 5 bases, with 10 bases between. There are 12 residues in the CDR3. Germline V CDR1 and CDR2: MDHEN, SYDVKM. The CDR3 reads CASRLPPYGYTF. The CDR3 region has the DNA TGTGCCAGCAGACTACCCCCATATGGCTACACCTTC.

The chain has TRBV7-9 and TRBJ1-1; 7 positions match TRBD1. With V trimmed by 6 bases and J by 4 bases, 5 bases remained unmatched. CDR3 size: 13 residues. Looked up from germline, CDR1 is SEHNR and CDR2 is FQNEAQ (reference sequence). The CDR3 nucleotides are TGTGCCAGCAGAAGGGGGCGAGGCACTGAAGCTTTCTTT. As protein: CASRRGRGTEAFF.

The chain combines TRBV5-4 with TRBJ2-7, with D perhaps being TRBD1 or TRBD2 (5 bases each). Germline CDR1 and CDR2: SGHNT and YYREEE (reference sequence). V was clipped by 0 bases and J by 4 bases, with 14 bases between them. The CDR3 has 15 residues. For the CDR3, the DNA is TGTGCCAGCAGCTTGGAACTGGGACCCGTTTACGAGCAGTACTTC. Protein product: CASSLELGPVYEQYF.

This clone was counted a few times. The gene calls are TRBV18 and TRBJ2-7; no reliable D call. This CDR3 comprises 13 residues. Per germline, CDR1 KGHSH and CDR2 LQKENI. Trimming stripped 4 bases from V and 3 bases from J, with 10 bases between. The CDR3 region is CASSRESGYEQYF. The CDR3 bases are TGTGCCAGCTCACGAGAGTCGGGCTACGAGCAGTACTTC.

This rearrangement joins TRBV5-4 to TRBJ1-2; no clear D. This CDR3 comprises 12 residues. V lost 3 bases to trimming and J lost 14 bases, with 17 bases between them. Germline V lookup: CDR1 SGHNT, CDR2 YYREEE (reference sequence). The CDR3 nucleotides are TGTGCCAGCAGCTCCACTGAAAGGCTCCGAACCTTC. This translates into CASSSTERLRTF.

CDR3 DNA sequence: TGTGCCAGCAGCTCGGCTTCCCGGACCCCAAGCACAGATACGCAGTATTTT. Amino acid sequence: CASSSASRTPSTDTQYF. The J gene is TRBJ2-3, the V gene TRBV5-5; no definite D call. The CDR3 is 17 residues long. Germline assignment: CDR1 SGHKS and CDR2 YYEKEE (reference sequence). V gave up 3 bases and J gave up 0 bases, with 17 bases separating them.

The V call is TRBV7-9, the J call TRBJ2-5, with D possibly TRBD1 on 6 matching bases. The CDR3 spans 14 residues. V lost 5 bases and J lost 2, with 12 bases in between. Per the germline V gene, CDR1 is SEHNR and CDR2 is FQNEAQ (reference sequence). CDR3 bases: TGTGCCAGCAGCCCAGACAGGAATCAAGAGACCCAGTACTTC. Translating gives CASSPDRNQETQYF.

DNA for the CDR3: TGTGCCAGCAGCGTAGACGCTTCCCCCCGGCTGTACGAGCAGTACTTC. Amino acids: CASSVDASPRLYEQYF. The chain recombines TRBV9 with TRBJ2-7; D remains ambiguous. Trimming pared 0 bases from V and 4 bases from J, leaving 17 bases between. Per germline, CDR1 SGDLS and CDR2 YYNGEE. The CDR3 runs to 16 residues.

This chain connects TRBV5-1 to TRBJ1-2, with TRBD1 as a possible D gene (6 bases). Trimming cost V 5 bases and J 3 bases, with 17 bases left between them. CDR3 length: 15 amino acids. Germline lookup yields CDR1 SGHRS and CDR2 YFSETQ. The CDR3 DNA reads as TGCGCCAGCAGAGACGCGGGGGCCCCCTACTATGGCTACACCTTC. It yields the protein CASRDAGAPYYGYTF.

The chain recombines TRBV14 with TRBJ1-1; no clear D gene. Germline CDR1 is SGHDN and CDR2 is FVKESK. The CDR3 has 14 residues. Trimming left V 3 bases short and J 4 bases short, with 12 bases between. The DNA for the CDR3 is TGTGCCAGCAGCCATCGAAGGGAATCCACTGAAGCTTTCTTT. This sequence encodes CASSHRRESTEAFF.

The chain combines TRBV28 with TRBJ1-2, with 7 bases matching TRBD1. J lost 4 bases, V lost 11 bases, and 10 bases had no gene match. CDR1 is MDHEN, CDR2 SYDVKM, per germline. This CDR3 contains 13 residues. CDR3 amino acids: CAGAGGGVYGYTF. The CDR3, as DNA: TGTGCCGGCGCGGGAGGGGGCGTCTATGGCTACACCTTC.

The chain couples TRBV14 to TRBJ2-7; 7 nucleotides align to TRBD1. CDR1 is SGHDN and CDR2 is FVKESK in the germline V gene. Trimming removed 4 bases from V and 7 bases from J; junction bases left unmatched: 4. The CDR3 runs to 12 residues. The DNA for the CDR3 is TGTGCCAGCAGCCCGGACAGGAGAGAGCAGTACTTC. Protein sequence: CASSPDRREQYF.